A selection of T cell receptor beta chains follows, all from one sample in a study of T cell clones after liver transplantation. TCRdb's copy holds only in-frame clones and misses some; the assay was immunoSEQ multiplex PCR. The table has 45,000 to 60,000 clones, roughly 83% seen once. The sample here was CD4+ T cells from blood, taken before liver transplant. Receptors were obtained from a human donor who received a liver transplant. Both conserved end residues are trimmed from each CDR3. Fields, in order: V gene, CDR3 protein.

>TRBV7-2
ASSLTGTTNTGELF
>TRBV5-1
ASSAPLSGGSKRADTQY
>TRBV5-6
ASSLWAGVADTQY
>TRBV7-3
ASSLPGGDSNQPQH
>TRBV6-5
ASSVVNLGANVLT
>TRBV7-2
ASSSGYGHSGANVLT
>TRBV25-1
ATERPRRGGGSPGELF
>TRBV6-4
ASQTGGSDGYT
>TRBV18
ASSPDRNQPQH
>TRBV5-1
ASSFTGTSVI
>TRBV10-2
ASSEPGAETQY
>TRBV5-4
ASRLLTSGVETQY
>TRBV5-1
ASSLGGTGEKLF